This T cell receptor (beta chain) was identified during a study of cytomegalovirus exposure and HLA in healthy donors. Trimming removed 5 bases at V and 8 bases at J, with 15 bases between. From germline, CDR1 is LNHDA and CDR2 SQIVND (reference sequence). The CDR3 extends over 13 amino acids. General study results and limits: Presence/absence analyses assumed roughly uniform sequencing depth across donors. When analyzed later, the rates of TCR association showed variation by HLA locus, with DRB1 the most and HLA-C the fewest.

PCR primers comprised 60 Vbeta and 13 Jbeta primers. Clones were sequenced by immunoSEQ multiplex PCR, and TCRdb holds only the in-frame ones, with some missing. This sample has 95,000 to 150,000 clones, with over 60% found just once. Concerning this clone: Its specificity is unknown.

The rearrangement links TRBV19 to TRBJ2-5; D call uncertain. Sequenced input: PBMCs. The receptor comes from a female donor in good health and CMV-seronegative. CDR3 residues: CASSVSRLDTQYF. CDR3 nucleotide sequence: TGTGCCAGTAGTGTTTCCCGGCTAGACACCCAGTACTTC.